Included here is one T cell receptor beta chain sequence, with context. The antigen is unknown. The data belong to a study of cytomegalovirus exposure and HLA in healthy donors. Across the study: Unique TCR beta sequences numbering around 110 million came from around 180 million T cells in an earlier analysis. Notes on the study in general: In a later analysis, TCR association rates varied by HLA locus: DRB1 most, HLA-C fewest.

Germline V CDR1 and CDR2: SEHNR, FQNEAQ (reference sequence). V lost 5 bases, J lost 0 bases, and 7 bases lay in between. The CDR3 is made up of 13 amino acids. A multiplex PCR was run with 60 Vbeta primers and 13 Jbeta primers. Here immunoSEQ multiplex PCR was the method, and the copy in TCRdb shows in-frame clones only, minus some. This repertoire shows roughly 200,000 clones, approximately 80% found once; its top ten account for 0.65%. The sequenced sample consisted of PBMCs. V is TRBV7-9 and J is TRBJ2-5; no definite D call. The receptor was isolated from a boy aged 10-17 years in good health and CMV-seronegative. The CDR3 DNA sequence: TGTGCCAGCAGCATCGGTAACCAAGAGACCCAGTACTTC. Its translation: CASSIGNQETQYF.